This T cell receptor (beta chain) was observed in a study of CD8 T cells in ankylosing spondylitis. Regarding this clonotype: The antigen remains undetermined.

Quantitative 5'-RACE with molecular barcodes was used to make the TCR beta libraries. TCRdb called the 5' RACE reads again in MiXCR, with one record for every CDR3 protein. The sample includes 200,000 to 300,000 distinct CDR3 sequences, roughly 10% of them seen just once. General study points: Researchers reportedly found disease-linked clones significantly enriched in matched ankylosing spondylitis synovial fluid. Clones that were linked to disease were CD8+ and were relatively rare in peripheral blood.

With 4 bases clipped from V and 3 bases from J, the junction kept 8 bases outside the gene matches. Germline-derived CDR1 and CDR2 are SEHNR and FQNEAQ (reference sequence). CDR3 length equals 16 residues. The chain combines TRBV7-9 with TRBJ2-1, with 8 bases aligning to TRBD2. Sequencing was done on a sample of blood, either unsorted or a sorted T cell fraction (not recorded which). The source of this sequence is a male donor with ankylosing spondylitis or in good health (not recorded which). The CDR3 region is CASSYSFGTSYNEQFF. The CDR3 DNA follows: TGTGCCAGCAGCTATAGTTTCGGGACTAGCTACAATGAGCAGTTCTTC.